The 25 T cell receptor beta chains given below trace back to one sample, sequenced in a study of blood T cells in healthy people across ages. A second PCR of 7 to 11 cycles used a sample-barcoded 5' primer and a J-beta primer mix. TCRdb analysed the 5' RACE reads with MiXCR anew, one entry per CDR3 protein. The sample lists around 1,800,000 distinct CDR3 sequences; 30% to 40% were seen once. Specimen: blood. The receptors come from a human donor in good health.

This clonotype was detected a few times. The chain carries TRBV18 and TRBJ2-1, with TRBD1 identical over 8 bases. V shed 3 bases, J shed 5 bases, and the junction held 6 bases outside the gene matches. The CDR3 is 15 amino acids. Germline V gene lookup returns CDR1 KGHSH and CDR2 LQKENI. The DNA for the CDR3 is TGTGCCAGCTCACCCGGACAGGGCGCTCACAATGAGCAGTTCTTC. It yields the protein CASSPGQGAHNEQFF.

This chain joins TRBV5-1 and TRBJ2-7, with TRBD2 matching 12 bases. The CDR3 has 17 residues. V shed 3 bases and J 5 bases; nucleotides not matched to a gene: 12. Germline V gene data show CDR1 as SGHRS and CDR2 as YFSETQ. CDR3 amino acids: CASSSGASGGAENEQYF. The CDR3 DNA sequence: TGCGCCAGCAGCTCGGGGGCTAGCGGGGGGGCAGAGAACGAGCAGTACTTC. Filled out from reference TRBV5-1 and TRBJ2-7, the complete variable domain reads KAGVTQTPRYLIKTRGQQVTLSCSPISGHRSVSWYQQTPGQGLQFLFEYFSETQRNKGNFPGRFSGRQFSNSRSEMNVSTLELGDSALYLCASSSGASGGAENEQYFGPGTRLTVT.

The V and J genes are TRBV7-2 and TRBJ2-7, with TRBD1 matching 9 bases. The J call may be incorrect, as the DNA end agrees better with TRBJ2-5. The germline V gene has CDR1 SGHTA and CDR2 FQGNSA. The CDR3 consists of 17 residues. The CDR3 here is CASSSGMDRGIEKTQYF. DNA for the CDR3: TGTGCCAGCAGCTCGGGGATGGACAGGGGAATTGAGAAGACCCAGTACTTC.

V usage is TRBV7-2 and J usage is TRBJ2-7, with 11 bases identical to TRBD1. Germline V gene lookup returns CDR1 SGHTA and CDR2 FQGNSA. This CDR3 is 17 amino acids long. Losses at the gene ends were 2 bases for V and 0 bases for J; bases not matched to a gene: 6. As DNA, the CDR3 is TGTGCCAGCAGCTTATACACCGGGACAGGGGGCTCCTACGAGCAGTACTTC. It encodes CASSLYTGTGGSYEQYF.

This chain joins TRBV6-5 and TRBJ1-5, with D maybe TRBD1 (5 bases). The V gene's germline CDR1 is MNHEY and CDR2 SVGAGI. V was clipped by 2 bases and J by 4 bases, with 12 bases between them. This CDR3 contains 15 residues. DNA of the CDR3: TGTGCCAGCAGTTACGGTAAGGGGCGGAATCAGCCCCAGCATTTT. It codes for CASSYGKGRNQPQHF.

This sequence joins TRBV6-5 and TRBJ2-2; D may correspond to TRBD1 or TRBD2 (5 bases each). The CDR3 is made up of 15 amino acids. V was trimmed by 8 bases and J by 5 bases, leaving 18 bases between them. The germline CDR1 and CDR2 sequences are MNHEY and SVGAGI. The CDR3 nucleotides are TGTGCCAGCTCCTACCGGGGACGAAATACCGGGGAGCTGTTTTTT. Translation gives CASSYRGRNTGELFF.

The chain recombines TRBV6-2 or TRBV6-3 with TRBJ1-5, with no clear D. CDR3 length: 13 amino acids. V lost 9 bases to trimming and J lost 3 bases, with 12 bases between them. CDR1 is MNHEY and CDR2 is SVGEGT in the germline V gene. The CDR3 loop reads CASGYTFNQPQHF. The CDR3 DNA follows: TGTGCCAGTGGGTACACCTTCAATCAGCCCCAGCATTTT.

This chain joins TRBV24-1 and TRBJ2-1, with unresolved D. There are 16 residues in the CDR3. Germline V gives CDR1 KGHDR, CDR2 SFDVKD. Trimming left V 2 bases short and J 10 bases short, with 20 bases between. CDR3 protein: CATSDSPRDVNYEQFF. Here the CDR3 DNA reads TGTGCCACCAGTGATTCCCCCCGCGACGTAAACTACGAGCAGTTCTTC.

Of note for this clonotype: One end of the junction does not line up with germline, which may come from a read error. The chain has TRBV7-6 and TRBJ1-6; TRBD1 might be the D (5 bases). The CDR3 is 16 amino acids. Germline assignment: CDR1 SGHVS and CDR2 FNYEAQ. Here the CDR3 reads CTSSLGWGRVNSPLHF. The CDR3, as DNA: TGTACCAGCAGCTTAGGGTGGGGCAGGGTCAATTCACCCCTCCACTTT.

CDR3 amino acids: CSVWTSGESTRDTQYF. The CDR3 DNA reads TGCAGTGTTTGGACTAGCGGGGAGTCGACGCGGGATACGCAGTATTTT. The V gene is TRBV20-1, the J gene TRBJ2-3; TRBD2 matches at 12 bases. V trimming: 7 bases; J trimming: 6 bases; junction bases outside the gene matches: 14. The CDR3 runs 16 residues. In germline, CDR1 is DFQATT, CDR2 SNEGSKA (reference sequence).

The chain recombines TRBV25-1 with TRBJ1-2, with 11 bases identical to TRBD1. The CDR3 runs 15 residues. Trimming cost V 6 bases and J 6 bases; bases outside gene matches: 9. Per germline, CDR1 MGHDK and CDR2 SYGVNS. Here the CDR3 DNA reads TGTGCCAGCAGCGCCGGGACAGGGGGTATAGATGGCTACACCTTC. It yields the protein CASSAGTGGIDGYTF.

This clonotype was seen only a few times. The V call is TRBV2, the J call TRBJ1-1, with D unclear. Germline CDR1 is SNHLY and CDR2 is FYNNEI. V was shortened by 6 bases and J by 4 bases, with 18 bases between the two germline ends. This CDR3 spans 15 amino acids. The DNA for the CDR3 is TGTGCCAGCAGCGCCAGGCAGGAGGGTATCACTGAAGCTTTCTTT. Protein product: CASSARQEGITEAFF.

Many counts were recorded for this clonotype. One end of the junction does not line up with germline, which may come from a read error. The chain combines TRBV5-1 with TRBJ2-5, with a tentative D call TRBD1 (6 bases). This CDR3 is 14 amino acids long. Germline V gene sequence: CDR1 SGHRS, CDR2 YFSETQ. The CDR3 DNA reads as TGTGCCAGCAGCTTAGAGGGGGTCGGGGAGACCCAGTACTTC. This encodes CASSLEGVGETQYF.

The chain combines TRBV11-1 with TRBJ2-1, with a tentative D call TRBD1 (5 bases). This CDR3 region has 15 residues. Trimming took off 3 bases at V and 3 bases at J, with 12 bases between the two ends. Germline V gene data show CDR1 as SGHAT and CDR2 as FQDESV (reference sequence). This chain's CDR3 is CASSFRTIDYNEQFF. CDR3 coding DNA: TGTGCCAGCAGCTTCCGGACAATCGACTACAATGAGCAGTTCTTC. Filled out from reference TRBV11-1 and TRBJ2-1, the complete variable domain reads EAEVAQSPRYKITEKSQAVAFWCDPISGHATLYWYRQILGQGPELLVQFQDESVVDDSQLPKDRFSAERLKGVDSTLKIQPAELGDSAMYLCASSFRTIDYNEQFFGPGTRLTVL.

This clonotype was detected ten times or more. The chain carries TRBV28 and TRBJ2-7, with D possibly matching TRBD2 (7 bases). This CDR3 is built from 15 residues. Trimming cost V 3 bases and J 3 bases, with 15 bases left between them. The germline CDR1 and CDR2 sequences are MDHEN and SYDVKM. As DNA, the CDR3 is TGTGCCAGCAGTTTGAGGGGGGGGTTTGACTACGAGCAGTACTTC. It translates to CASSLRGGFDYEQYF.

Comment on this clonotype: The germline gene is not matched at one end of the junction; a read error may be the cause. This chain connects TRBV12-3 or TRBV12-4 to TRBJ2-3; 7 positions match TRBD2. The CDR3 has 14 amino acids. Here the CDR3 reads CASSFGGIPDAQYF. In DNA form, the CDR3 reads TGTGCCAGCAGTTTCGGGGGGATCCCAGATGCGCAGTATTTT.

The chain joins TRBV5-1 to TRBJ2-3, with TRBD1 identical over 9 bases. The CDR3 covers 18 residues. In germline, CDR1 is SGHRS, CDR2 YFSETQ. J was trimmed by 3 bases and V by 3 bases; bases with no gene match: 14. Here the CDR3 reads CASSSLGQGREWTDTQYF. Written as DNA, the CDR3 is TGCGCCAGCAGCTCCCTGGGACAGGGAAGAGAATGGACAGATACGCAGTATTTT.

The V and J genes are TRBV7-9 and TRBJ1-2, with TRBD1 matching over 7 bases. This CDR3 is built from 15 residues. V lost 2 bases to trimming and J lost 4 bases; unmatched junction nucleotides: 7. The V gene's germline CDR1 is SEHNR and CDR2 FQNEAQ (reference sequence). CDR3 residues: CASSLHRGDSYGYTF. CDR3 nucleotides: TGTGCCAGCAGCTTACACAGGGGTGACTCCTATGGCTACACCTTC. The variable domain in full, completed from reference TRBV7-9 and TRBJ1-2, reads DTGVSQNPRHKITKRGQNVTFRCDPISEHNRLYWYRQTLGQGPEFLTYFQNEAQLEKSRLLSDRFSAERPKGSFSTLEIQRTEQGDSAMYLCASSLHRGDSYGYTFGSGTRLTVV.

The chain links TRBV7-2 to TRBJ2-1; 10 positions agree with TRBD2. The CDR3 sequence is 14 residues long. J was trimmed by 7 bases and V by 8 bases; bases with no gene match: 8. Germline V CDR1 and CDR2: SGHTA, FQGNSA. CDR3 bases: TGTGCCAGCGAGAGCGGGGGGGCCAGGAATGAGCAGTTCTTC. It codes for CASESGGARNEQFF.

The chain links TRBV20-1 to TRBJ2-6; no clear D. The germline V gene has CDR1 DFQATT and CDR2 SNEGSKA (reference sequence). The CDR3 is 13 amino acids. Trimming took 1 base from V and 5 from J, leaving 6 bases between them. The CDR3 sequence: CSARGPWANVLTF. The CDR3 coding sequence is TGCAGTGCTAGAGGTCCCTGGGCCAACGTCCTGACTTTC.

This clonotype was recorded a few times. This rearrangement joins TRBV6-8 to TRBJ1-1, with no clear D. The length of the CDR3 is 13 residues. Trimming removed 5 bases from V and 0 bases from J, with 7 bases in between. Germline values: CDR1 MNHGY, CDR2 SAAAGT. CDR3 in amino acids: CASSANMNTEAFF. The CDR3 DNA reads TGTGCCAGCAGTGCGAACATGAACACTGAAGCTTTCTTT.

The rearrangement uses TRBV20-1 and TRBJ2-5; unclear D gene. The V end was cut by 1 base, the J end by 3 bases, with 9 bases between. CDR1 is DFQATT, CDR2 SNEGSKA, per germline (reference sequence). This CDR3 has 13 amino acids. CDR3 sequence reads: CSARVSVKETQYF. Here the CDR3 DNA reads TGCAGTGCTAGAGTATCAGTGAAAGAGACCCAGTACTTC.

In DNA form, the CDR3 reads TGTGCCAGCAGCAAAGCGGGACACCCATTCTCCAATCAGCCCCAGCATTTT. Residues: CASSKAGHPFSNQPQHF. V gene TRBV21-1 combines with J gene TRBJ1-5; TRBD1, the table's D call, lacks a check against the DNA. TRBV21-1 constitutes a pseudogene. This CDR3 has 17 amino acids.

The chain combines TRBV5-6 with TRBJ2-7, with 10 nucleotides matching TRBD2. CDR3 length equals 16 residues. Germline values: CDR1 SGHDT, CDR2 YYEEEE. The J segment lost 2 bases and the V segment lost 7 bases, leaving 12 bases of the junction unmatched. The CDR3 reads CASLSLAGDPAYEQYF. CDR3 DNA: TGTGCCAGCCTATCTCTAGCGGGGGACCCTGCCTACGAGCAGTACTTC.

V is TRBV7-9 and J is TRBJ2-4; TRBD1 is a possible D gene (6 bases). The DNA end favors TRBJ2-7, so the J call may be wrong. Germline CDR1 is SEHNR and CDR2 is FQNEAQ (reference sequence). This CDR3 is 15 amino acids long. The CDR3 is CASSSYTYRDFEQYF. DNA for the CDR3: TGTGCCAGCAGCTCGTACACTTACAGGGATTTCGAGCAGTACTTC.